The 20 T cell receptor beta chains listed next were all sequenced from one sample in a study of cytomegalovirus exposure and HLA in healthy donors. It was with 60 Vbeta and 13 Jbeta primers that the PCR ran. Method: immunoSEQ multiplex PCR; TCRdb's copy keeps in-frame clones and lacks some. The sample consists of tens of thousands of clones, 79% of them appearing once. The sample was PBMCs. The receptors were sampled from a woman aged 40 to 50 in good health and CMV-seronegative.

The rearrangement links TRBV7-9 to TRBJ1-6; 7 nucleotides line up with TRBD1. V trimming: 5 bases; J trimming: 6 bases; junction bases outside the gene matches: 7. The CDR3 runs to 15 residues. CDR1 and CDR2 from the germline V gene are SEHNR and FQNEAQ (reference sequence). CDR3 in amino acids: CASSSSQGRNSPLHF. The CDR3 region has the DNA TGTGCCAGCAGCAGCTCACAGGGGCGTAATTCACCCCTCCACTTT.

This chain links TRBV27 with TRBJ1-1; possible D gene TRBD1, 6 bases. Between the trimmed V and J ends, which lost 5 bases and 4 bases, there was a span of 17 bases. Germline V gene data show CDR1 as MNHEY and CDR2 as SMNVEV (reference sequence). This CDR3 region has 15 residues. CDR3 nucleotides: TGTGCCAGCAGTAAGACAGTCAGGGGTGGCACTGAAGCTTTCTTT. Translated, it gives CASSKTVRGGTEAFF.

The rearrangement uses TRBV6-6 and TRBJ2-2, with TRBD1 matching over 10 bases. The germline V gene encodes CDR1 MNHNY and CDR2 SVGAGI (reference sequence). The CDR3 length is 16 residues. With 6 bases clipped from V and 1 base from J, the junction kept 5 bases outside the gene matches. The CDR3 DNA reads TGTGCCAGCAGGCCCGGGACAGGGGTGAACACCGGGGAGCTGTTTTTT. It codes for CASRPGTGVNTGELFF.

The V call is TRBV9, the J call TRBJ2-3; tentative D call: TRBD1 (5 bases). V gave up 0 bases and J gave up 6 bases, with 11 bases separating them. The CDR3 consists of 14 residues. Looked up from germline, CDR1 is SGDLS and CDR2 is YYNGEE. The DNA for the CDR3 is TGTGCCAGCAGCGTAGTTCCAGGGCAGGATACGCAGTATTTT. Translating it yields CASSVVPGQDTQYF.

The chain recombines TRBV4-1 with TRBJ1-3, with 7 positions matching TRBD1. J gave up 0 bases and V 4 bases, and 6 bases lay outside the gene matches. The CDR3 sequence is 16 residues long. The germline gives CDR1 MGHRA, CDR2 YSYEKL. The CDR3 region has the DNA TGCGCCAGCAGCCGAGGGGACAGTTACTCTGGAAACACCATATATTTT. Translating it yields CASSRGDSYSGNTIYF.

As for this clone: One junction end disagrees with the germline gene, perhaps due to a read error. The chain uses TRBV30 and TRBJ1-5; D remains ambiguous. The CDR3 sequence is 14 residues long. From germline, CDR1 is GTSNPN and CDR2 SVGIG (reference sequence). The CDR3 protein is CAWSAGLVGQPQNF. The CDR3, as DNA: TGTGCCTGGAGTGCAGGACTGGTGGGTCAGCCCCAGAATTTT.

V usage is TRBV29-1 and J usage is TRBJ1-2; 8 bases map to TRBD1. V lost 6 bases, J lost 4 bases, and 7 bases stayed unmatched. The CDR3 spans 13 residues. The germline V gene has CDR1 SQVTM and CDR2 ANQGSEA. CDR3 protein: CSVLRTGSYGYTF. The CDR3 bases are TGCAGCGTCCTCAGGACAGGGTCCTATGGCTACACCTTC.

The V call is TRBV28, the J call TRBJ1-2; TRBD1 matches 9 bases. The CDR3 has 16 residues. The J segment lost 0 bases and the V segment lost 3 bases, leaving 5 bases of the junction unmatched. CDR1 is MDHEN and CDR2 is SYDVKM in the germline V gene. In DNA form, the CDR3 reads TGTGCCAGCAGTTTGGGACAGGGATTTTCTAACTATGGCTACACCTTC. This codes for CASSLGQGFSNYGYTF.

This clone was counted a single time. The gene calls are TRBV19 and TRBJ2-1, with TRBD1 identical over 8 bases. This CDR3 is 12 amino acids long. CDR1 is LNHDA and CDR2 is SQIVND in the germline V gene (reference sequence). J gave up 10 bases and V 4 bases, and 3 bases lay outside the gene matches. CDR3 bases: TGTGCCAGTAGTAGCGGACAGGGCGAGCAGTTCTTC. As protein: CASSSGQGEQFF. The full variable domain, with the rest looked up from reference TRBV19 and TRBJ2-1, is DGGITQSPKYLFRKEGQNVTLSCEQNLNHDAMYWYRQDPGQGLRLIYYSQIVNDFQKGDIAEGYSVSREKKESFPLTVTSAQKNPTAFYLCASSSGQGEQFFGPGTRLTVL.

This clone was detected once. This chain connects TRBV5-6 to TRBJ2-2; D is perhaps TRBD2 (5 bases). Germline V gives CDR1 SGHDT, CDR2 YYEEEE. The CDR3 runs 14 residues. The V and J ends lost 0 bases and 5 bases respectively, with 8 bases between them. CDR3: CASSLATGTGELFF. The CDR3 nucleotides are TGTGCCAGCAGCTTGGCTACGGGGACCGGGGAGCTGTTTTTT.

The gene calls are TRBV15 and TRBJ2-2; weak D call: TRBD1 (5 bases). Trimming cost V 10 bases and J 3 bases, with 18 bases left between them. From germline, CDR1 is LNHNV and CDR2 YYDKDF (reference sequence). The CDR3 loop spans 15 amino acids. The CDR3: CAIRLREGDTGELFF. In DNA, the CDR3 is TGTGCCATCAGACTCAGGGAAGGGGACACCGGGGAGCTGTTTTTT. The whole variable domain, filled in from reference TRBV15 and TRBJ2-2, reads DAMVIQNPRYQVTQFGKPVTLSCSQTLNHNVMYWYQQKSSQAPKLLFHYYDKDFNNEADTPDNFQSRRPNTSFCFLDIRSPGLGDTAMYLCAIRLREGDTGELFFGEGSRLTVL.

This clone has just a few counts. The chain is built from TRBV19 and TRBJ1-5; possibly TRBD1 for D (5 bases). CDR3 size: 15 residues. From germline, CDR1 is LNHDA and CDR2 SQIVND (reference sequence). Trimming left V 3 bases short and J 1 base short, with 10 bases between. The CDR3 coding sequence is TGTGCCAGTAGTATTATCGGGGGAAGCAATCAGCCCCAGCATTTT. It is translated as CASSIIGGSNQPQHF.

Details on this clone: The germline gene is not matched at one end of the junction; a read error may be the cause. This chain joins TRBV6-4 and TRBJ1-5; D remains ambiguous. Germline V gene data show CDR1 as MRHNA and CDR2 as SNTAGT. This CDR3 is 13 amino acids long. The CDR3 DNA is TGTGCCAGCAGCGTCGGGAGTAATCAGCCCCAGAATTTT. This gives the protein CASSVGSNQPQNF.

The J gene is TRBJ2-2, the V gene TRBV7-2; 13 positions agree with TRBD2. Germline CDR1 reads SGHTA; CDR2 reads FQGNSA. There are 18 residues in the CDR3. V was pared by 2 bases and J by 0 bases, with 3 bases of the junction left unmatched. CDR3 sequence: CASSLRLAGGPNTGELFF. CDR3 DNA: TGTGCCAGCAGCTTAAGACTAGCGGGGGGACCGAACACCGGGGAGCTGTTTTTT.

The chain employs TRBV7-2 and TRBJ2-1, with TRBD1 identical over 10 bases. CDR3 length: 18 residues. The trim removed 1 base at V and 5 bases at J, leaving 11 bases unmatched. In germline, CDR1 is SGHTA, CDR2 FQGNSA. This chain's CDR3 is CASSLVFDRGRYNNEQFF. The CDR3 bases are TGTGCCAGCAGCTTAGTATTTGACAGGGGGCGGTATAACAATGAGCAGTTCTTC.

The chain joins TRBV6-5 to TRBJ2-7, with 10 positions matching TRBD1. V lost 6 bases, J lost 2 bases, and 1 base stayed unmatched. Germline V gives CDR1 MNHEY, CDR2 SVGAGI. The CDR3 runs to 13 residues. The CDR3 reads CASRDRGTYEQYF. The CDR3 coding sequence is TGTGCCAGCAGGGACAGGGGGACCTACGAGCAGTACTTC.

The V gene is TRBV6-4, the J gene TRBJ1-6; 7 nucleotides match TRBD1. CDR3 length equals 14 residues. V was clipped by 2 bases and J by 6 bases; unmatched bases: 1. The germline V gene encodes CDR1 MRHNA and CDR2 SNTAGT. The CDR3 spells CASSDRGPNSPLHF. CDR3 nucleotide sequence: TGTGCCAGCAGTGACAGGGGGCCTAATTCACCCCTCCACTTT.

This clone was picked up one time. The CDR3 DNA follows: TGCGCCAGCAGCCAGCAGGGGGCCCTCCAAGAGACCCAGTACTTC. Translating it yields CASSQQGALQETQYF. The J gene is TRBJ2-5, the V gene TRBV4-1; TRBD1 agrees at 8 bases. V dropped 3 bases and J dropped 1; count of bases not matched to a gene: 4. Germline V CDR1 and CDR2: MGHRA, YSYEKL. This CDR3 is built from 15 residues.

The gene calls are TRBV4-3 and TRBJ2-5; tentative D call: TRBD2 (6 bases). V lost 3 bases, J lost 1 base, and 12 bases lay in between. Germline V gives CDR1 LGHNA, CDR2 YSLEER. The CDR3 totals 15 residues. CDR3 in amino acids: CASSQEGRAQETQYF. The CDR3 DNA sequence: TGCGCCAGCAGCCAGGAGGGACGGGCCCAAGAGACCCAGTACTTC.

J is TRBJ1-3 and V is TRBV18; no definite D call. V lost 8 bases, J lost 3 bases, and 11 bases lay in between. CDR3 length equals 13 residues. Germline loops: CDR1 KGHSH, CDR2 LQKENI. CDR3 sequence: CASQRSDGNTIYF. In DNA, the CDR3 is TGTGCCAGCCAGAGGTCGGATGGAAACACCATATATTTT.